The next 21 T cell receptor beta chains were all read from a single sample in a study of blood T cell repertoires in COVID-19. The method was immunoSEQ multiplex PCR; TCRdb's version includes in-frame clones alone and lacks a portion of them. The sample consists of roughly 250,000 clones, roughly 80% of them appearing once. The sequencing input was peripheral blood. The origin of the receptors is a woman older than 75 with acute or convalescent COVID-19.

The chain recombines TRBV19 with TRBJ1-3; TRBD1 is a possible D gene (5 bases). Trimming pared 7 bases from V and 0 bases from J, leaving 13 bases between. The length of the CDR3 is 15 residues. Germline assignment: CDR1 LNHDA and CDR2 SQIVND (reference sequence). The CDR3 bases are TGTGCCAGTAAGCCCGGGGGAGTCTCTGGAAACACCATATATTTT. It yields the protein CASKPGGVSGNTIYF.

The chain has TRBV5-1 and TRBJ1-1; no clear D gene. CDR1 and CDR2 from the germline V gene are SGHRS and YFSETQ. The V and J ends lost 0 bases and 1 base respectively, with 13 bases between them. The CDR3 has 16 residues. CDR3: CASSLAPRVSNTEAFF. CDR3 bases: TGCGCCAGCAGCTTGGCCCCGCGGGTCTCGAACACTGAAGCTTTCTTT.

This clone was picked up one time. The genes are TRBV4-1 and TRBJ1-4; 7 bases are shared with TRBD1. The CDR3 contains 15 residues. With V trimmed by 3 bases and J by 5 bases, 6 bases remained unmatched. Germline V gene data show CDR1 as MGHRA and CDR2 as YSYEKL. The CDR3 DNA reads TGCGCCAGCAGCCACACAGGGGCCCAAAATGAAAAACTGTTTTTT. Its protein is CASSHTGAQNEKLFF.

This rearrangement joins TRBV18 to TRBJ1-1, with unresolved D. The CDR3 sequence is 14 residues long. V was cut by 4 bases and J by 3 bases, with 12 bases left in between. Germline V lookup: CDR1 KGHSH, CDR2 LQKENI. The CDR3 loop reads CASSLSGVHTEAFF. The CDR3 DNA reads TGTGCCAGCTCACTATCGGGTGTGCACACTGAAGCTTTCTTT.

The V call is TRBV28, the J call TRBJ2-3; 8 bases are shared with TRBD1. The junction had 12 bases not matched to a gene; V was cut back by 6 bases and J by 4 bases. CDR1 and CDR2 from the germline V gene are MDHEN and SYDVKM. This CDR3 is 16 amino acids long. The chain's CDR3 is CASRPAGQGGSDTQYF. The CDR3 DNA sequence: TGTGCCAGCAGGCCCGCCGGACAGGGAGGATCAGATACGCAGTATTTT.

The chain uses TRBV19 and TRBJ1-2; D is unclear. The CDR3 is 14 residues long. CDR1 LNHDA and CDR2 SQIVND come from the germline V gene (reference sequence). Trimming removed 4 bases at V and 1 base at J, with 10 bases between. The CDR3 loop reads CASSNIAVNYGYTF. CDR3 DNA sequence: TGTGCCAGTAGTAACATCGCTGTTAACTATGGCTACACCTTC.

The chain recombines TRBV15 with TRBJ2-5, with 10 bases fitting TRBD1. The germline V gene encodes CDR1 LNHNV and CDR2 YYDKDF (reference sequence). The CDR3 runs to 15 residues. V was clipped by 5 bases and J by 3 bases; unmatched bases: 6. Here the CDR3 reads CATSSRDRGKETQYF. The CDR3 DNA reads TGTGCCACCAGCTCCCGGGACAGGGGAAAAGAGACCCAGTACTTC. The whole variable domain, filled in from reference TRBV15 and TRBJ2-5, reads DAMVIQNPRYQVTQFGKPVTLSCSQTLNHNVMYWYQQKSSQAPKLLFHYYDKDFNNEADTPDNFQSRRPNTSFCFLDIRSPGLGDTAMYLCATSSRDRGKETQYFGPGTRLLVL.

CDR3 sequence reads: CASRQGGTEAFF. In nucleotides, the CDR3 is TGTGCCAGCCGGCAGGGAGGCACTGAAGCTTTCTTT. This chain uses TRBV11-2 with TRBJ1-1; tentative D call: TRBD1 (5 bases). The V end was cut by 8 bases, the J end by 4 bases, with 11 bases between. CDR3 length: 12 amino acids. Germline V gene sequence: CDR1 SGHAT, CDR2 FQNNGV.

This clone appeared once. This rearrangement joins TRBV11-2 to TRBJ2-1, with a possible D match to TRBD1 (5 bases). V gave up 6 bases and J gave up 7 bases, with 16 bases separating them. The CDR3 extends over 14 amino acids. Looked up from germline, CDR1 is SGHAT and CDR2 is FQNNGV. The CDR3 loop is CASRPGHNFNEQFF. In DNA form, the CDR3 reads TGTGCCAGCAGACCTGGACATAATTTTAATGAGCAGTTCTTC.

The rearrangement links TRBV30 to TRBJ1-5; a possible D gene is TRBD1 (6 bases). The V and J ends lost 5 bases and 3 bases respectively, with 14 bases between them. The CDR3 has 14 amino acids. The germline V gene has CDR1 GTSNPN and CDR2 SVGIG (reference sequence). Here the CDR3 DNA reads TGTGCCTGGGGGATTGGGGGCCCCAATCAGCCCCAGCATTTT. This codes for CAWGIGGPNQPQHF.

The gene calls are TRBV10-3 and TRBJ1-1; TRBD1 matches 11 bases. Germline-derived CDR1 and CDR2 are ENHRY and SYGVKD. This CDR3 comprises 15 residues. V trimming: 2 bases; J trimming: 7 bases; junction bases outside the gene matches: 6. CDR3 bases: TGTGCCATCAGTGAGGCGGACAGGGGGCTCAATGAAGCTTTCTTT. It encodes CAISEADRGLNEAFF.

On this clone itself: Compared with germline, one end of the junction differs, possibly owing to a read error. The rearrangement joins TRBV5-4 to TRBJ2-4; no clear D. Germline CDR1 SGHNT, CDR2 YYREEE (reference sequence). This CDR3 spans 13 amino acids. The chain's CDR3 is CASSFTAKDIQYF. Here the CDR3 DNA reads TGTGCCAGCAGTTTTACAGCCAAAGACATTCAGTACTTC.

This clone was picked up a small number of times. The chain has TRBV5-6 and TRBJ2-7, with D possibly matching TRBD2 (6 bases). The germline CDR1 and CDR2 sequences are SGHDT and YYEEEE. The V end was cut by 2 bases, the J end by 7 bases, with 13 bases between. This CDR3 has 13 amino acids. Here the CDR3 DNA reads TGTGCCAGCAGCTTTTCGGGGGTCGGGGAGCAGTACTTC. Amino acids: CASSFSGVGEQYF.

CDR3 DNA: TGTGCCAGCAGTGAAGAACTGGGCAGAAACTATGGCTACACCTTC. As protein: CASSEELGRNYGYTF. The V call is TRBV2, the J call TRBJ1-2; D remains unclear. This CDR3 is 15 amino acids long. Germline-derived CDR1 and CDR2 are SNHLY and FYNNEI. Trimming left V 1 base short and J 2 bases short, with 11 bases between.

This clone was seen a single time. Other DNA sequences in this sample translate to the same CDR3. The chain combines TRBV28 with TRBJ1-2; weak D call: TRBD1 (5 bases). V shed 2 bases and J shed 1 base, with 5 bases lying between them. The germline CDR1 and CDR2 sequences are MDHEN and SYDVKM. The CDR3 loop spans 13 amino acids. As DNA, the CDR3 is TGTGCCAGCAGTTTAAGGGGTAACTATGGCTACACCTTC. This gives the protein CASSLRGNYGYTF.

A few counts support this clone. The chain couples TRBV3-1 (or the pseudogene TRBV3-2) to TRBJ1-3; D gene unclear. Trimming took off 2 bases at V and 9 bases at J, with 8 bases between the two ends. Germline assignment: CDR1 LGHDT and CDR2 YNNKEL (reference sequence). The CDR3 runs to 12 residues. CDR3 coding DNA: TGTGCCAGCAGCCAAACGGGAGTCACCATATATTTT. It is translated as CASSQTGVTIYF.

The chain has TRBV7-2 and TRBJ1-2; 7 bases are shared with TRBD1. CDR1 is SGHTA and CDR2 is FQGNSA in the germline V gene. This CDR3 has 15 residues. V was clipped by 5 bases and J by 2 bases; unmatched bases: 8. The CDR3 here is CASSKRTGPNYGYTF. In nucleotides, the CDR3 is TGTGCCAGCAGCAAAAGGACAGGCCCGAACTATGGCTACACCTTC.

This clone was seen once. The V gene is TRBV5-1, the J gene TRBJ1-4, with D unresolved. With 4 bases removed from V and 0 bases from J, the gap between germline ends came to 10 bases. From germline, CDR1 is SGHRS and CDR2 YFSETQ. The CDR3 runs 15 residues. In nucleotides, the CDR3 is TGCGCCAGCAGCCCGAACACAGCAACTAATGAAAAACTGTTTTTT. This codes for CASSPNTATNEKLFF.

The chain recombines TRBV30 with TRBJ1-1; TRBD1 matches at 8 bases. This CDR3 is 11 amino acids long. Germline-derived CDR1 and CDR2 are GTSNPN and SVGIG (reference sequence). V dropped 2 bases and J dropped 9; count of bases not matched to a gene: 2. The CDR3 region is CAWSRTGQAFF. As DNA, the CDR3 is TGTGCCTGGAGTCGGACAGGGCAAGCTTTCTTT.

This chain links TRBV5-6 with TRBJ2-6; 11 bases are shared with TRBD1. With V trimmed by 4 bases and J by 3 bases, 6 bases remained unmatched. Germline lookup yields CDR1 SGHDT and CDR2 YYEEEE. The CDR3 loop spans 17 amino acids. DNA for the CDR3: TGTGCCAGCAGCCTCGGACAGGGGGCGTATGGGGCCAACGTCCTGACTTTC. Protein sequence: CASSLGQGAYGANVLTF.

The V and J genes are TRBV7-3 and TRBJ2-1; D ambiguous. Germline-derived CDR1 and CDR2 are SGHTA and FQGTGA. V lost 5 bases and J 7 bases, leaving 6 bases between the germline ends. The CDR3 is 11 amino acids. DNA of the CDR3: TGTGCCAGCAGCGTCGGGAATGAGCAGTTCTTC. Translating gives CASSVGNEQFF.